This passage covers 15 T cell receptor beta chains from one sample sequenced in a study of blood T cell repertoires in COVID-19. The method was immunoSEQ multiplex PCR; TCRdb's version includes in-frame clones alone and lacks a portion of them. Of 100,000 to 150,000 clones in the sample, around 81% are singletons; the top ten hold more than 3%. Sequenced input: peripheral blood. The receptors stem from a woman aged 50 to 60 with acute or convalescent COVID-19.

The chain is built from TRBV9 and TRBJ2-3, with D maybe TRBD2 (7 bases). The CDR3 consists of 14 residues. From germline, CDR1 is SGDLS and CDR2 YYNGEE. V lost 0 bases, J lost 5 bases, and 10 bases lay in between. CDR3 nucleotides: TGTGCCAGCAGCGTAGGCGGGGGCCTAGATACGCAGTATTTT. Translation gives CASSVGGGLDTQYF.

The rearrangement uses TRBV28 and TRBJ1-4; TRBD1 matches at 8 bases. CDR1 is MDHEN and CDR2 is SYDVKM in the germline V gene. CDR3 length: 16 amino acids. The trim removed 1 base at V and 7 bases at J, leaving 8 bases unmatched. The CDR3 loop reads CASSLLTRTGPEKLFF. CDR3 bases: TGTGCCAGCAGTTTATTAACCAGGACAGGGCCTGAAAAACTGTTTTTT.

This clone was found a few times. This chain connects TRBV6-6 to TRBJ1-2; weak D call: TRBD1 (5 bases). The CDR3 is made up of 15 amino acids. The germline V and J ends were trimmed by 0 bases and 3 bases, with 11 bases remaining between them. CDR1 is MNHNY and CDR2 is SVGAGI in the germline V gene (reference sequence). CDR3 DNA sequence: TGTGCCAGCAGTTACTCCCTCAGGGCGGACTATGGCTACACCTTC. Protein sequence: CASSYSLRADYGYTF.

The CDR3 sequence is CATSKSGSGSTDTQYF. Here the CDR3 DNA reads TGTGCCACCAGCAAGAGCGGGAGCGGGAGCACAGATACGCAGTATTTT. The chain couples TRBV15 to TRBJ2-3, with 8 bases that match TRBD2. J was trimmed by 0 bases and V by 4 bases; bases with no gene match: 6. Germline V lookup: CDR1 LNHNV, CDR2 YYDKDF (reference sequence). The CDR3 runs to 16 residues.

This clone is a singleton in its sample. This chain uses TRBV2 with TRBJ2-3, with a tentative D call TRBD2 (6 bases). V lost 0 bases, J lost 3 bases, and 7 bases lay in between. In germline, CDR1 is SNHLY, CDR2 FYNNEI. The CDR3 runs to 14 residues. CDR3: CASSEAGGTDTQYF. In DNA form, the CDR3 reads TGTGCCAGCAGTGAAGCTGGAGGGACAGATACGCAGTATTTT.

This chain links TRBV28 with TRBJ1-5, with a tentative D call TRBD1 (6 bases). Germline CDR1 and CDR2: MDHEN and SYDVKM. The CDR3 runs 13 residues. V was trimmed by 7 bases and J by 7 bases, leaving 14 bases between them. The CDR3 spells CASTRGATQPQHF. CDR3 DNA: TGTGCCAGCACTCGGGGGGCGACACAGCCCCAGCATTTT.

The J gene is TRBJ1-1, the V gene TRBV7-9, with D perhaps TRBD1 (5 bases). Trimming stripped 1 base from V and 2 bases from J, with 23 bases between. The CDR3 runs to 19 residues. CDR1 SEHNR and CDR2 FQNEAQ come from the germline V gene (reference sequence). The CDR3 protein is CASSLGPLQAGTKNTEAFF. CDR3 in DNA: TGTGCCAGCAGCTTAGGACCCCTCCAGGCAGGGACTAAAAACACTGAAGCTTTCTTT.

This clone showed up just once. This chain connects TRBV2 to TRBJ2-7; D may be TRBD1 (5 bases). Trimming removed 2 bases from V and 4 bases from J, with 6 bases in between. Germline V CDR1 and CDR2: SNHLY, FYNNEI. The CDR3 consists of 12 residues. CDR3 sequence: CASSEQGYEQYF. The CDR3 region has the DNA TGTGCCAGCAGTGAACAGGGATACGAGCAGTACTTC. Filled out from reference TRBV2 and TRBJ2-7, the complete variable domain reads EPEVTQTPSHQVTQMGQEVILRCVPISNHLYFYWYRQILGQKVEFLVSFYNNEISEKSEIFDDQFSVERPDGSNFTLKIRSTKLEDSAMYFCASSEQGYEQYFGPGTRLTVT.

V gene TRBV28 combines with J gene TRBJ2-4; TRBD1 agrees at 9 bases. Losses at the gene ends were 6 bases for V and 5 bases for J; bases not matched to a gene: 5. The CDR3 covers 14 residues. Germline CDR1 and CDR2: MDHEN and SYDVKM. The CDR3 region is CASSRQGVQNIQYF. The CDR3 DNA is TGTGCCAGCAGCCGACAGGGGGTACAAAACATTCAGTACTTC.

The gene calls are TRBV28 and TRBJ1-4; D unresolved. Deletions cut 4 bases from V and 1 base from J, with 7 bases between. Germline V lookup: CDR1 MDHEN, CDR2 SYDVKM. The CDR3 sequence is 14 residues long. The CDR3 loop is CASSYFVTNEKLFF. For the CDR3, the DNA is TGTGCCAGCAGTTATTTCGTAACTAATGAAAAACTGTTTTTT. Full variable domain (missing parts from reference TRBV28 and TRBJ1-4): DVKVTQSSRYLVKRTGEKVFLECVQDMDHENMFWYRQDPGLGLRLIYFSYDVKMKEKGDIPEGYSVSREKKERFSLILESASTNQTSMYLCASSYFVTNEKLFFGSGTQLSVL.

There are a few counts of this clone. The chain carries TRBV7-8 and TRBJ1-1; D not certain. The CDR3 length is 15 residues. V was cut by 5 bases and J by 3 bases, with 16 bases left in between. The V gene's germline CDR1 is SGHVS and CDR2 FQNEAQ. Here the CDR3 DNA reads TGTGCCAGCAGCGCCAGGTTTGTGAGGGACACTGAAGCTTTCTTT. It encodes CASSARFVRDTEAFF.

J is TRBJ2-1 and V is TRBV5-1; D perhaps matches TRBD1 (5 bases). This CDR3 contains 16 residues. Trimming took off 3 bases at V and 2 bases at J, with 15 bases between the two ends. Per the germline V gene, CDR1 is SGHRS and CDR2 is YFSETQ. CDR3 residues: CASSSPGQGPYNEQFF. CDR3 nucleotides: TGCGCCAGCAGCTCCCCCGGACAAGGACCCTACAATGAGCAGTTCTTC.

The CDR3 loop reads CASSQVHSGNTIYF. The CDR3, as DNA: TGTGCCAGCAGCCAAGTCCACTCTGGAAACACCATATATTTT. The chain joins TRBV3-1 (or the pseudogene TRBV3-2) to TRBJ1-3; no definite D call. The germline V gene encodes CDR1 LGHDT and CDR2 YNNKEL (reference sequence). CDR3 size: 14 residues. V gave up 1 base and J gave up 0 bases, with 4 bases separating them.

This chain joins TRBV20-1 and TRBJ2-1; the D gene is possibly TRBD2 (5 bases). The CDR3 consists of 11 residues. Looked up from germline, CDR1 is DFQATT and CDR2 is SNEGSKA (reference sequence). Trimming removed 3 bases from V and 7 bases from J, with 7 bases in between. The CDR3 nucleotides are TGCAGTGCTAGGCGACTAAATGAGCAGTTCTTC. It codes for CSARRLNEQFF.

This chain connects TRBV30 to TRBJ1-5; maybe TRBD1 (5 bases). The CDR3 runs 15 residues. Germline values: CDR1 GTSNPN, CDR2 SVGIG (reference sequence). The V end was cut by 2 bases, the J end by 3 bases, with 14 bases between. The CDR3 loop reads CAWSIPGFTNQPQHF. The CDR3, as DNA: TGTGCCTGGAGTATCCCAGGGTTTACCAATCAGCCCCAGCATTTT.